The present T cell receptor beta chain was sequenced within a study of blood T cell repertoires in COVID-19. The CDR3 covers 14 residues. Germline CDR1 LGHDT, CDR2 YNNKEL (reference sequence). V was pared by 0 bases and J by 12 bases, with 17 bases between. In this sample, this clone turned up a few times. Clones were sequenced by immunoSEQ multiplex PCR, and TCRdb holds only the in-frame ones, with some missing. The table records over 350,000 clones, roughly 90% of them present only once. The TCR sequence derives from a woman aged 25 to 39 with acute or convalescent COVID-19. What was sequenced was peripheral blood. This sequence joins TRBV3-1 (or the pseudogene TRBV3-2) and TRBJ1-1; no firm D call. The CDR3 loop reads CASSQDLSGSGTFF. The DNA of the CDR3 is TGTGCCAGCAGCCAAGATCTTTCGGGGAGCGGTACTTTCTTT.